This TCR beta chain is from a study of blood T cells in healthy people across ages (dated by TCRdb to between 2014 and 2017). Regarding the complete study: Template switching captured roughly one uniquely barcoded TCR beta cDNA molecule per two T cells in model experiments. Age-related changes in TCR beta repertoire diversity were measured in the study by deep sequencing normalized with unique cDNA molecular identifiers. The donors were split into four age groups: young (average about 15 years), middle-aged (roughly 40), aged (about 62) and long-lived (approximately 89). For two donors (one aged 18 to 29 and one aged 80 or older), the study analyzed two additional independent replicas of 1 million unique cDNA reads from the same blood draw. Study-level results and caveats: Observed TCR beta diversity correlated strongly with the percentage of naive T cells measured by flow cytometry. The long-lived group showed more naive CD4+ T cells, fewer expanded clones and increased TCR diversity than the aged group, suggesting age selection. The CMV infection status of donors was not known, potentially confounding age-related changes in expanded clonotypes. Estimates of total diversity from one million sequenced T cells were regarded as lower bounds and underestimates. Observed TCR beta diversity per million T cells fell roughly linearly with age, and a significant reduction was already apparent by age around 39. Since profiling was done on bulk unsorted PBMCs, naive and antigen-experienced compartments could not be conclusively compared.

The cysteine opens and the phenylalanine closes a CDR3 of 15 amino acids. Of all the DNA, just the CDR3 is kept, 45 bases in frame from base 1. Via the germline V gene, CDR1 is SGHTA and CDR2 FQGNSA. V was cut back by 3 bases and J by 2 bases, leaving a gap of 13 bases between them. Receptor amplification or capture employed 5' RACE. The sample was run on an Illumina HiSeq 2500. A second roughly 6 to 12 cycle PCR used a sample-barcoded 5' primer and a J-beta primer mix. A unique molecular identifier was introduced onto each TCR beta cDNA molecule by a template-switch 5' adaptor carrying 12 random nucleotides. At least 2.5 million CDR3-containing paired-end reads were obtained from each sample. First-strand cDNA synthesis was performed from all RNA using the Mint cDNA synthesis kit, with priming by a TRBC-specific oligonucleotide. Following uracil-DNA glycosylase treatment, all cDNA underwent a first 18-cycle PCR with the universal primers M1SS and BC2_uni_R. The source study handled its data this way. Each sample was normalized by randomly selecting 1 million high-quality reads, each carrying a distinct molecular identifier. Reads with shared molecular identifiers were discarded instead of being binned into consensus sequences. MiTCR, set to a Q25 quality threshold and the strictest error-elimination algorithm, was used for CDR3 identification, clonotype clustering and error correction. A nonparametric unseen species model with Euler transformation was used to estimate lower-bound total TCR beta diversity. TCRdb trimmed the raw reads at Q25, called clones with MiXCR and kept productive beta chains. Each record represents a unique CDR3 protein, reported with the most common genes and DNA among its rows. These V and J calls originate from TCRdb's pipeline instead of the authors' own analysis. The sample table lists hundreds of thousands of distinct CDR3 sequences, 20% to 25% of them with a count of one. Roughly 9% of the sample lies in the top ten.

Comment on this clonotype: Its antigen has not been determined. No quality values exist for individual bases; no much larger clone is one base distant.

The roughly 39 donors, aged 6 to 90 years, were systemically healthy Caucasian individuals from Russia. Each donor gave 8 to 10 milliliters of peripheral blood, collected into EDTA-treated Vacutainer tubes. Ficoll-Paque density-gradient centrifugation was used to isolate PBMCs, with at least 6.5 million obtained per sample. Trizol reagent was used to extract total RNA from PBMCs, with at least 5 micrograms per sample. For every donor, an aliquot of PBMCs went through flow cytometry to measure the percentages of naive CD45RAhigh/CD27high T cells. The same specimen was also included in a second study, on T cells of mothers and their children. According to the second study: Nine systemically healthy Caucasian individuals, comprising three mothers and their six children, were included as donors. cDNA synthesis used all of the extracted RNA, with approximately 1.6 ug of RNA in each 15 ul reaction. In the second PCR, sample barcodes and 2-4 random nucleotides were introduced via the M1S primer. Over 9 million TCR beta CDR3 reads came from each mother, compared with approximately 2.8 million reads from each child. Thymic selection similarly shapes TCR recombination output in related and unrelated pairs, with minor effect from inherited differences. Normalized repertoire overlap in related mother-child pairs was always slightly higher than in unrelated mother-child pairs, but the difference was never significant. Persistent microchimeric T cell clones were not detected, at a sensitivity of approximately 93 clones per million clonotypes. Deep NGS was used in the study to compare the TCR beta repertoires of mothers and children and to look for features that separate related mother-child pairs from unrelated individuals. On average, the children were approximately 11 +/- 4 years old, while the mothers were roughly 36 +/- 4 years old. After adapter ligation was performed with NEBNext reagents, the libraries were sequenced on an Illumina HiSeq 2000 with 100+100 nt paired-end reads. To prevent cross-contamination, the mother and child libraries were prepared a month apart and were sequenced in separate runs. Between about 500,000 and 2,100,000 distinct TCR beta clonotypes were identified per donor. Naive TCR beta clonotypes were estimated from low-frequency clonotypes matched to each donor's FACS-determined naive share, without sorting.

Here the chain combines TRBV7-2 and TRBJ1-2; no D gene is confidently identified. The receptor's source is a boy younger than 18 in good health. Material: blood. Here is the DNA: TGTGCCAGCAGCTTCTCCGTGGAAGCGAACTATGGCTACACCTTC. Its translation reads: CASSFSVEANYGYTF.